The clone carrying this T cell receptor (beta chain) showed up just a few times. Antigen: not known. The data were obtained in a study of cytomegalovirus exposure and HLA in healthy donors. Overall study results and limits: Cytomegalovirus status was reportedly diagnosed by the classifier with high sensitivity and specificity. There were several of the most significant clusters that appeared linked to common viral pathogens in a later analysis.

V lost 2 bases and J lost 0, with 4 bases in between. CDR3 length: 13 residues. Germline V gene data show CDR1 as KGHSH and CDR2 as LQKENI. The PCR contained 60 Vbeta and 13 Jbeta primers. The table came from immunoSEQ multiplex PCR; TCRdb's copy has only in-frame clones and leaves some out. Of around 160,000 clones in the sample, around 81% are singletons; the top ten hold around 1%. The chain links TRBV18 to TRBJ1-1; D remains unclear. Sequenced sample: PBMCs. The origin of this receptor is a woman aged 35 to 49 in good health and CMV-seronegative. CDR3 amino acids: CASSPDMNTEAFF. The CDR3 region has the DNA TGTGCCAGCTCACCAGACATGAACACTGAAGCTTTCTTT.